This T cell receptor beta chain was sequenced for a study of CXCR3-negative and CXCR3-positive naive CD8 T cells. Overall study findings and caveats: CXCR3-expressing naive cells carried TRB CDR3s more hydrophobic than those of CXCR3-negative naive cells.

The authors prepared UMI-labeled TRB cDNA libraries by 5' RACE. Reanalyzing the 5' RACE reads, TCRdb keeps one entry per CDR3 protein, without DNA. This table holds approximately 83,000 distinct CDR3 sequences. Germline V gene lookup returns CDR1 SQVTM and CDR2 ANQGSEA. This CDR3 contains 13 residues. Naivety in CD8+ T cells corresponded to a CD45RO-CCR7+CD27+CD95- phenotype. Comments on this clonotype: Its antigen is not known.

The rearrangement links TRBV29-1 to TRBJ2-7; the TCRdb D gene call, TRBD1, has no DNA to confirm it. Sequencing input: naive CXCR3- CD8+ T cells from blood. Subset denoted: CD45RO-CCR7+CD27+CD95- naive CD8+ T cells lacking CXCR3 (TNR3-). This receptor was obtained from a human donor in good health. Some clones in this sample may be carry-over from other donors' samples. The CDR3 sequence is CSVEDEGGTGQYF.